This T cell receptor (beta chain) was observed in a study of control samples from healthy donors and cancer patients. Libraries were prepared by immunoSEQ multiplex PCR; TCRdb keeps only in-frame clonotypes and omits some of them. The sample has 100,000 to 150,000 clones, about 90% seen once; the top ten hold around 2%. Germline CDR1 is LGHNA and CDR2 is YSLEER. The CDR3 contains 16 residues. The V end lost 4 bases, the J end lost 0 bases, and 16 bases lay between the germline ends. The sequence came from a man aged 18 to 29 in good health. The chain joins TRBV4-3 to TRBJ2-7; maybe TRBD2 (7 bases). The material sequenced was blood. The CDR3 nucleotides are TGCGCCAGCAGCCGAGGGGCGGCGGGGGCCTCCTACGAGCAGTACTTC. It is translated as CASSRGAAGASYEQYF.